The subject of this entry is one T cell receptor (beta chain). The CDR3 has 14 residues. Germline CDR1 is MDHEN and CDR2 is SYDVKM. Deletions cut 9 bases from V and 4 bases from J, with 13 bases between. This sample was taken from a study of blood T cell repertoires in COVID-19. Study-wide background: PBMCs, B-cell-depleted T cells, or T cells provided the cDNA or gDNA that made up the material.

Under the authors' procedure: Reference gene primer amplification in the assay estimated nucleated cell counts. This table comes from immunoSEQ multiplex PCR, and its TCRdb copy is limited to in-frame clones, with some not included. The DNA was the basis for D and trimming; V, J and clone size are from that table. The sample yields 200,000 to 300,000 clones, 84% seen once. This clonotype was obtained from a middle-aged man with acute or convalescent COVID-19. The sample comprised peripheral blood. The chain couples TRBV28 to TRBJ1-6; tentative D call: TRBD1 (6 bases). The CDR3 DNA follows: TGTGCCAGTATGATCGGACAGTATAATTCACCCCTCCACTTT. This gives the protein CASMIGQYNSPLHF.